A selection of T cell receptor beta chains follows, all from one sample in a study of CD8 T cells in ankylosing spondylitis. TCRdb re-called the 5' RACE reads through MiXCR, storing one row per CDR3 protein. The table lists some 800,000 distinct CDR3 sequences, approximately 10% of them singletons. The sample consisted of blood, either unsorted or a sorted T cell fraction (not recorded which). These receptors originate from a male donor with ankylosing spondylitis. CDR3s include the opening cysteine and the closing phenylalanine or tryptophan. The D gene is left open where the match is weak. Clone size is stated in some rows and not others, as once, few, many or a class when expanded.

clone_size j_call v_call d_call cdr3_aa cdr3_nt
. TRBJ2-1 TRBV28 TRBD2 CASSLGTSGPESSYNEQFF TGTGCCAGCAGTCTCGGGACTAGCGGCCCCGAAAGCTCCTACAATGAGCAGTTCTTC
few TRBJ1-1 TRBV20-1 TRBD1 CSAWDRQNTEAFF TGCAGTGCTTGGGACAGACAAAACACTGAAGCTTTCTTT
many TRBJ1-2 TRBV10-3 . CAIRQGNYGYTF TGTGCCATCAGGCAGGGGAACTATGGCTACACCTTC
few TRBJ2-7 TRBV20-1 TRBD2 CSARGLGLAVYEQYF TGCAGTGCTAGGGGGTTAGGACTAGCGGTCTACGAGCAGTACTTC
many TRBJ2-5 TRBV20-1 . CSAGPVFAQYF TGCAGTGCAGGGCCGGTCTTCGCCCAGTACTTC
many TRBJ2-5 TRBV6-5 . CASSYRENAVGTQYF TGTGCCAGCAGTTACAGGGAGAATGCGGTAGGGACCCAGTACTTC
. TRBJ2-7 TRBV20-1 . CSARRYQLTYEQYF TGCAGTGCTAGGAGATATCAGTTGACCTACGAGCAGTACTTC
. TRBJ2-5 TRBV20-1 . CSAREEETQYF TGCAGTGCTAGGGAGGAAGAGACCCAGTACTTC
few TRBJ2-3 TRBV11-1 TRBD2 CASSLSGGGWTDTQYF TGTGCCAGCAGCTTATCGGGAGGAGGATGGACAGATACGCAGTATTTT
few TRBJ2-1 TRBV6-5 . CASSYRDFGYNEQFF TGTGCCAGCAGTTACAGGGACTTCGGGTACAATGAGCAGTTCTTC
few TRBJ2-1 TRBV12-3/TRBV12-4 TRBD2 CASSTQRGYNEQFF TGTGCCAGCAGTACCCAGCGGGGATACAATGAGCAGTTCTTC
few TRBJ1-3 TRBV4-3 . CASSPKGPNHGNTIYF TGCGCCAGCAGCCCAAAGGGGCCCAACCACGGGAACACCATATATTTT
. TRBJ1-5 TRBV6-2/TRBV6-3 . CASSYITGSQPQHF TGTGCCAGCAGTTACATAACAGGCTCTCAGCCCCAGCATTTT
many TRBJ1-5 TRBV12-3/TRBV12-4 . CASSQLYGTYQPQHF TGTGCCAGCAGTCAACTGTATGGGACATATCAGCCCCAGCATTTT
. TRBJ1-2 TRBV5-1 . CASSLNRDHGYTF TGCGCCAGCAGCTTGAACAGGGATCATGGCTACACCTTC
many TRBJ2-3 TRBV29-1 . CSVEVGRDTQYF TGCAGCGTTGAGGTGGGCCGGGATACGCAGTATTTT
many TRBJ1-1 TRBV3-1 . CASSQISSRAEAFF TGTGCCAGCAGCCAGATTTCGTCCCGCGCTGAAGCTTTCTTT
. TRBJ2-3 TRBV3-1 . CASSPGEGRVTQYF TGTGCCAGCAGCCCCGGAGAGGGAAGGGTTACGCAGTATTTT
. TRBJ1-1 TRBV20-1 . CSAATGLNTEAFF TGCAGTGCCGCTACAGGGTTGAACACTGAAGCTTTCTTT
. TRBJ1-1 TRBV4-3 . CASSQGRVSETEAFF TGCGCCAGCAGCCAAGGCAGGGTATCGGAAACTGAAGCTTTCTTT
few TRBJ2-6 TRBV28 . CASSSPHVANVLTF TGTGCCAGCAGTTCCCCCCATGTGGCCAACGTCCTGACTTTC
. TRBJ1-4 TRBV6-1 . CASRRDPNEKLFF TGTGCCAGCAGGAGGGATCCTAATGAAAAACTGTTTTTT
many TRBJ1-6 TRBV20-1 TRBD1 CSAREGGTASPLHF TGCAGTGCTAGAGAGGGTGGGACAGCCTCACCCCTCCACTTT
few TRBJ1-4 TRBV20-1 TRBD1 CSASEGANEKLFF TGCAGTGCTAGCGAGGGGGCGAATGAAAAACTGTTTTTT
many TRBJ2-1 TRBV5-5 . CASSLGWTGRKVF TGTGCCAGCAGCTTGGGCTGGACGGGGCGTAAGGTCTTC
few TRBJ2-3 TRBV9 TRBD2 CASSVGLASRDTQYF TGTGCCAGCAGCGTGGGACTAGCTTCAAGAGATACGCAGTATTTT
. TRBJ1-1 TRBV15 TRBD1 CATSRDNRGNTEAFF TGTGCCACCAGCAGAGATAACAGGGGGAACACTGAAGCTTTCTTT
. TRBJ1-6 TRBV20-1 . CSAQGTLMDSPLHF TGCAGTGCTCAAGGGACATTGATGGATTCACCCCTCCACTTT
. TRBJ1-2 TRBV29-1 . CSVEGYRQPLNYGYTF TGCAGCGTTGAGGGTTATAGACAGCCTCTTAACTATGGCTACACCTTC
. TRBJ2-3 TRBV20-1 . CSARDGRNTQYF TGCAGTGCTAGAGATGGGAGGAATACGCAGTATTTT
few TRBJ2-2 TRBV5-1 . CASSWRTAAGELFF TGCGCCAGCAGCTGGAGGACAGCGGCCGGGGAGCTGTTTTTT
. TRBJ2-7 TRBV7-2 . CASSLSVPSYEQYF TGTGCCAGCAGCTTAAGCGTCCCCTCCTACGAGCAGTACTTC
few TRBJ1-2 TRBV7-9 . CASSLYTGGYTF TGTGCCAGCAGCTTATATACTGGAGGCTACACCTTC
many TRBJ1-1 TRBV4-3 . CASSQEPGRRDTEAFF TGCGCCAGCAGCCAAGAACCGGGGCGCAGGGACACTGAAGCTTTCTTT
few TRBJ1-2 TRBV20-1 . CSARTGETYTF TGCAGTGCTAGGACGGGGGAAACGTACACCTTC
few TRBJ2-1 TRBV27 TRBD2 CATGWSGLAGKGQFF TGTGCCACCGGGTGGTCGGGACTAGCGGGGAAGGGGCAGTTCTTC
. TRBJ2-2 TRBV28 . CASSSWVGTGELFF TGTGCCAGCAGTTCCTGGGTGGGGACCGGGGAGCTGTTTTTT
. TRBJ2-3 TRBV9 . CASSVVAGTQYF TGTGCCAGCAGCGTAGTGGCCGGTACGCAGTATTTT
few TRBJ2-3 TRBV2 . CASRDDRSGSTDTQYF TGTGCCAGCAGGGACGACAGGAGCGGGAGCACAGATACGCAGTATTTT
. TRBJ2-7 TRBV7-2 . CASSLKVASEPYVQYF TGTGCCAGCAGCTTAAAGGTAGCTAGCGAACCCTACGTGCAGTACTTC
. TRBJ2-5 TRBV6-1 TRBD2 CASSVFSGRQGETQYF TGTGCCAGCAGTGTCTTTAGCGGGAGGCAGGGGGAGACCCAGTACTTC
. TRBJ2-1 TRBV7-2 TRBD2 CASSSASGIYNEQFF TGTGCCAGCAGCTCCGCTAGCGGAATCTACAATGAGCAGTTCTTC
. TRBJ2-7 TRBV2 TRBD1 CASREGQGARYEQYF TGTGCCAGCAGGGAGGGACAGGGGGCGCGCTACGAGCAGTACTTC
. TRBJ2-3 TRBV29-1 TRBD1 CSAGGRDRGSDTQYF TGCAGCGCCGGCGGGCGGGACAGGGGCTCAGATACGCAGTATTTT
few TRBJ1-4 TRBV6-5 . CASSYARLGGEKLFF TGTGCCAGCAGTTACGCGCGCTTAGGAGGTGAAAAACTGTTTTTT
few TRBJ2-6 TRBV7-9 . CASRIIGRSGANVLTF TGTGCCAGCAGAATTATCGGACGTAGTGGGGCCAACGTCCTGACTTTC
few TRBJ2-1 TRBV4-3 TRBD2 CASSQERLAGGLGDEQFF TGCGCCAGCAGCCAGGAGCGACTAGCGGGAGGTCTGGGGGATGAGCAGTTCTTC
. TRBJ2-5 TRBV27 . CASSITWGETQYF TGTGCCAGCAGTATTACCTGGGGGGAGACCCAGTACTTC
few TRBJ2-7 TRBV7-2 . CASSATVSYEQYF TGTGCCAGCAGTGCCACGGTGTCCTACGAGCAGTACTTC
. TRBJ1-1 TRBV10-3 . CAISGGEGTEAFF TGTGCCATCAGTGGTGGGGAGGGGACTGAAGCTTTCTTT
. TRBJ1-5 TRBV15 . CATSRGQFNQPQHF TGTGCCACCAGCAGAGGACAGTTCAATCAGCCCCAGCATTTT
. TRBJ2-2 TRBV29-1 . CSAQTGRRDGELFF TGCAGCGCCCAAACAGGGAGGAGGGACGGGGAGCTGTTTTTT
few TRBJ2-5 TRBV5-1 . CASSLLLTETQYF TGCGCCAGCAGCTTGTTACTGACTGAGACCCAGTACTTC
few TRBJ2-7 TRBV9 TRBD2 CASSVGGGSTYEQYF TGTGCCAGCAGCGTCGGGGGGGGGAGTACCTACGAGCAGTACTTC
. TRBJ1-4 TRBV6-1 TRBD1 CASRRTGADEKLFF TGTGCCAGCAGACGGACAGGGGCAGATGAAAAACTGTTTTTT